The source of this T cell receptor (beta chain) is a study of T cells after yellow fever vaccination. Study-wide results and limits: Relatively few clonotypes were ones that appeared in both CD4 and CD8 compartments. Clones that expanded after primary vaccination mostly reappeared after the booster (just under 98% CD4, roughly 87% CD8).

Making TCR cDNA involved 5'RACE template switching, which added UMIs and a universal primer site. TCRdb used MiXCR to reprocess the 5' RACE reads, holding one entry per CDR3 protein. The table shows under 300,000 distinct CDR3 sequences, with 6.9% occurring only once. This CDR3 has 13 amino acids. Per the germline V gene, CDR1 is SGHRS and CDR2 is YFSETQ. The V gene end was trimmed by 3 bases and the J gene end by 6 bases; junction bases not matched to a gene: 2. On this clonotype itself: The antigen is not known.

This TCR was sampled from a man aged 30 to 39 who received the YFV17D yellow fever vaccine. The rearrangement uses TRBV5-1 and TRBJ2-1; 8 bases map to TRBD2. Sample: CD4+ T cells sorted from PBMCs, taken 15 days after the yellow fever booster vaccination. The DNA of the CDR3 is TGCGCCAGCAGCTCTACTAGCGGCAATGAGCAGTTCTTC. Its protein product is CASSSTSGNEQFF.